What follows describes a single T cell receptor beta chain. Its antigen remains unknown. PCR employed 60 Vbeta and 13 Jbeta primers. The repertoire was sequenced with immunoSEQ multiplex PCR; TCRdb's copy has only in-frame clones and lacks some. The sample has some 180,000 clones; 80% are singletons. This sample is drawn from a study of cytomegalovirus exposure and HLA in healthy donors. The CDR3 has 15 residues. The germline gives CDR1 SNHLY, CDR2 FYNNEI. Trimming at V came to 6 bases and at J to 6 bases, leaving 8 bases not matched to a gene. Study results and limitations: Later, an analysis found that common viral pathogens appeared to be linked with several of the most significant clusters. Most TCR beta V segments were productive about 87% or about 30% of the time in an earlier analysis. Investigators reported 150 to 200 TCR beta chains as tied to cytomegalovirus.

Sampled while nominally healthy, donors likely had unrecorded immune exposures. Sequencing input: PBMCs. The sequence derives from a woman aged 25 to 45 in good health and CMV-seronegative. This chain joins TRBV2 and TRBJ2-1; 10 bases align to TRBD1. The CDR3 DNA reads as TGTGCCAGCAGGGCTAGACAGGGGGCTCCCAATGAGCAGTTCTTC. Protein product: CASRARQGAPNEQFF.